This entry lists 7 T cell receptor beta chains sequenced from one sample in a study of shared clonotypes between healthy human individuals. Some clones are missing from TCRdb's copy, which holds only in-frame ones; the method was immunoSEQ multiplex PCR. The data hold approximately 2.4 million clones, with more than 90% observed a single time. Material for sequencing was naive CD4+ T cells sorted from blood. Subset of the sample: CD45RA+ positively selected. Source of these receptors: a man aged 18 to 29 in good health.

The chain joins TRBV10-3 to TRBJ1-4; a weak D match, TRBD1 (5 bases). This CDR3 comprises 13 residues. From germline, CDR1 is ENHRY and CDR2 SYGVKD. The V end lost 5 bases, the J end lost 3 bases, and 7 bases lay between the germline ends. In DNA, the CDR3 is TGTGCCATCAGTAGGGACCCTAATGAAAAACTGTTTTTT. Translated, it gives CAISRDPNEKLFF.

This CDR3 reads CASSTMTGNHGYTF. The DNA of the CDR3 is TGCGCCAGCAGCACGATGACAGGGAATCATGGCTACACCTTC. The genes are TRBV5-1 and TRBJ1-2; the match to TRBD1 covers 7 bases. V shed 4 bases, J shed 6 bases, and the junction held 9 bases outside the gene matches. This CDR3 spans 14 amino acids. Germline CDR1 is SGHRS and CDR2 is YFSETQ.

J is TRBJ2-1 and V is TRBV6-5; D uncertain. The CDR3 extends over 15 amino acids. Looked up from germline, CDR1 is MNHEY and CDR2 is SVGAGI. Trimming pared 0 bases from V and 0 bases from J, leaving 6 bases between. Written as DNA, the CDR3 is TGTGCCAGCAGTTACTCGGTGGGCTCCTACAATGAGCAGTTCTTC. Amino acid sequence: CASSYSVGSYNEQFF.

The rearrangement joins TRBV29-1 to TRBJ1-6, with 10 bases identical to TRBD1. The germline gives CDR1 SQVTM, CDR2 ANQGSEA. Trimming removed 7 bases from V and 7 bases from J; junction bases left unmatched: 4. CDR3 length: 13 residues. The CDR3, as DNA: TGCAGCGCCGGGACAGGGGCCAATTCACCCCTCCACTTT. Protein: CSAGTGANSPLHF.

The CDR3, as DNA: TGTGCCATCAGCTTGACAGGGGAAGAGACCCAGTACTTC. It translates to CAISLTGEETQYF. This chain connects TRBV10-3 to TRBJ2-5; 8 bases match TRBD1. V gave up 6 bases and J gave up 3 bases; unmatched junction bases: 3. Germline V gives CDR1 ENHRY, CDR2 SYGVKD. This CDR3 comprises 13 residues.

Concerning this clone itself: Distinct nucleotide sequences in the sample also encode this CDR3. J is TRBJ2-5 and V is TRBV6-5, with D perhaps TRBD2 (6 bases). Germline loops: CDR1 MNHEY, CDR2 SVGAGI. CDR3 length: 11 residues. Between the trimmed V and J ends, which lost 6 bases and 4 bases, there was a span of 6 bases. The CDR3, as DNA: TGTGCCAGCAGGCGGGGAGAGACCCAGTACTTC. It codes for CASRRGETQYF.

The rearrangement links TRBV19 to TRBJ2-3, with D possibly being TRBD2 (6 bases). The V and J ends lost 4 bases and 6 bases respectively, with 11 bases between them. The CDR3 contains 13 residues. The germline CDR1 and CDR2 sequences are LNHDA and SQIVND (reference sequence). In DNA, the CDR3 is TGTGCCAGTAGTACCGTAGGAGGGGATACGCAGTATTTT. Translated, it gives CASSTVGGDTQYF.